A selection of T cell receptor beta chains follows, all from one sample in a study of T cell changes during pregnancy in multiple sclerosis. Sequencing used immunoSEQ multiplex PCR; TCRdb keeps in-frame clones, though not all of them. The profile shows about 130,000 clones, roughly 95% of them singletons. Specimen: peripheral blood, collected after pregnancy. These receptors came from a female donor with multiple sclerosis, enrolled in a pregnancy study. Each CDR3 is given with its conserved first and last residue. The D gene is left open where the match is weak. Size tells how often a clone was seen (once, few, many) or the class of an expanded clone, and some rows leave it out.

V: TRBV5-5; D: TRBD2; J: TRBJ2-1; size: NA; DNA: TGTGCCAGCAGCTTGGGTAGCGGGAGCTACAATGAGCAGTTCTTC; CDR3: CASSLGSGSYNEQFF
V: TRBV5-1; D: NA; J: TRBJ1-2; size: NA; DNA: TGCGCCAGCAGCGAACCCGGACTCTCCTTTGGCTACACCTTC; CDR3: CASSEPGLSFGYTF
V: TRBV11-2; D: TRBD1; J: TRBJ2-1; size: NA; DNA: TGTGCCAGCAGCTCTTACCGGGACAGGGGGTCAAACCAGCAGTTCTTC; CDR3: CASSSYRDRGSNQQFF
V: TRBV2; D: TRBD2; J: TRBJ2-7; size: NA; DNA: TGTGCCAGCAGTGTGGCTAGCGGTTATGACGAGCAGTACTTC; CDR3: CASSVASGYDEQYF
V: TRBV19; D: NA; J: TRBJ1-1; size: NA; DNA: TGTGCCAGTAGTATCACAGGGAGCACTGAAGCTTTCTTT; CDR3: CASSITGSTEAFF
V: TRBV2; D: NA; J: TRBJ1-2; size: NA; DNA: TGTGCCAGCCCCGGGCGGGAACCGACAGAGGGCTACACCTTC; CDR3: CASPGREPTEGYTF
V: TRBV25-1; D: TRBD1; J: TRBJ2-7; size: NA; DNA: TGTGCCAGCAGTGAACCAGGACAGGGGACCTACGAGCAGTACTTC; CDR3: CASSEPGQGTYEQYF
V: TRBV27; D: NA; J: TRBJ1-2; size: NA; DNA: TGTGCCAGCAGCCCCGGGACAACCTATGGCTACACCTTC; CDR3: CASSPGTTYGYTF
V: TRBV27; D: TRBD1; J: TRBJ2-7; size: NA; DNA: TGTGCCAGCAGTTTATATCTCCAGGGGGCGCGGTACGAGCAGTACTTC; CDR3: CASSLYLQGARYEQYF
V: TRBV11-2; D: NA; J: TRBJ1-1; size: once; DNA: TGTGCCAGCAGCCCGCAGGGGCTAGGGACTGAAGCTTTCTTT; CDR3: CASSPQGLGTEAFF
V: TRBV6-5; D: NA; J: TRBJ1-1; size: NA; DNA: TGTGCCAGCAGTTACTCACAGGAGAACACTGAAGCTTTCTTT; CDR3: CASSYSQENTEAFF
V: TRBV6-1; D: TRBD1; J: TRBJ2-7; size: NA; DNA: TGTGCCAGCAGAGACCCGGGACAGGGGTACGAGCAGTACTTC; CDR3: CASRDPGQGYEQYF
V: TRBV4-1; D: NA; J: TRBJ2-1; size: NA; DNA: TGCGCCAGCAGCCCACGGACAGAGAGCTCCTACAATGAGCAGTTCTTC; CDR3: CASSPRTESSYNEQFF
V: TRBV29-1; D: NA; J: TRBJ1-2; size: NA; DNA: TGCAGCGTTGGGTCTGCGGGGACTTACTATGGCTACACCTTC; CDR3: CSVGSAGTYYGYTF
V: TRBV5-4; D: NA; J: TRBJ2-3; size: NA; DNA: TGTGCCAGCAGCGGAACTAGTCAAGTCACAGATACGCAGTATTTT; CDR3: CASSGTSQVTDTQYF
V: TRBV6-1; D: NA; J: TRBJ2-1; size: NA; DNA: TGTGCCAGCACTGTCACGACAGGGAGGTATGAGCAGTTCTTC; CDR3: CASTVTTGRYEQFF
V: TRBV25-1; D: NA; J: TRBJ1-2; size: NA; DNA: TGTGCCAGCAGTGAATGGGGGGAACCCACCTTC; CDR3: CASSEWGEPTF
V: TRBV5-6; D: NA; J: TRBJ2-2; size: NA; DNA: TGTGCCAGCAGCCAGGACAGATCGGGGGAGCTGTTTTTT; CDR3: CASSQDRSGELFF
V: TRBV30; D: TRBD1; J: TRBJ2-5; size: NA; DNA: TGTGCCTGGAGTGGACAGGGGGAAGGGGAGACCCAGTACTTC; CDR3: CAWSGQGEGETQYF
V: TRBV5-6; D: TRBD1; J: TRBJ2-7; size: NA; DNA: TGTGCCAGCAGCATTCCGGGACAGACTTCCTACGAGCAGTACTTC; CDR3: CASSIPGQTSYEQYF
V: TRBV7-2; D: TRBD1; J: TRBJ1-1; size: NA; DNA: TGTGCCAGCAGGGGACAGGTTCTGAACACTGAAGCTTTCTTT; CDR3: CASRGQVLNTEAFF
V: TRBV7-7; D: NA; J: TRBJ2-2; size: NA; DNA: TGTGCTAGCAGCTTAGGACTACGAACTGGGGAGCTGTTTTTT; CDR3: CASSLGLRTGELFF
V: TRBV7-8; D: NA; J: TRBJ2-1; size: NA; DNA: TGTGCCAGCAGCCTGCCCCGGGACTTATACAATGAGCAGTTCTTC; CDR3: CASSLPRDLYNEQFF
V: TRBV5-1; D: NA; J: TRBJ1-1; size: NA; DNA: TGCGCCAGCAGCCCAGGGAACACTGAAGCTTTCTTT; CDR3: CASSPGNTEAFF
V: TRBV2; D: TRBD1; J: TRBJ2-7; size: NA; DNA: TGTGCCAGCATGCAGGGGGCCCCCGAGCAGTACTTC; CDR3: CASMQGAPEQYF
V: TRBV5-4; D: TRBD2; J: TRBJ2-5; size: NA; DNA: TGTGCCAGCAGCTTGGTGGTAGCGGGGCAGGAGACCCAGTACTTC; CDR3: CASSLVVAGQETQYF
V: TRBV5-1; D: TRBD1; J: TRBJ2-1; size: NA; DNA: TGCGCCAGCAGCTCTCCCCCGGGACAGGGGATCGACAATGAGCAGTTCTTC; CDR3: CASSSPPGQGIDNEQFF
V: TRBV7-8; D: NA; J: TRBJ2-5; size: NA; DNA: TGTGCCAGCAGCTCGGTAGCGGATCCGCAAGAGACCCAGTACTTC; CDR3: CASSSVADPQETQYF
V: TRBV10-3; D: TRBD2; J: TRBJ2-2; size: NA; DNA: TGTGCCATCAGTCCGCTAGCGGGAGGAAGTACCGGGGAGCTGTTTTTT; CDR3: CAISPLAGGSTGELFF
V: TRBV2; D: TRBD1; J: TRBJ2-7; size: NA; DNA: TGTGCCAGCAGTGGTGGGACAGTCTACGAGCAGTACTTC; CDR3: CASSGGTVYEQYF
V: TRBV6-4; D: TRBD2; J: TRBJ2-2; size: NA; DNA: TGTGCCAGCAGTGACTCTTGGGGACTAGCGGGAGATTCCACCGGGGAGCTGTTTTTT; CDR3: CASSDSWGLAGDSTGELFF
V: TRBV30; D: NA; J: TRBJ1-2; size: NA; DNA: TGTGCCTGGAGTGTAAGGGGAGGGGTTGGCTACACCTTC; CDR3: CAWSVRGGVGYTF
V: TRBV7-3; D: TRBD2; J: TRBJ2-6; size: NA; DNA: TGTGCCAGCAGCCCCCCGGGACTAGCGGGAGTGGGCGGGGCCAACGTCCTGACTTTC; CDR3: CASSPPGLAGVGGANVLTF
V: TRBV6-4; D: NA; J: TRBJ2-3; size: NA; DNA: TGTGCCAGCAGTGTTGACAGGACCTCGGGTACGCAGTATTTT; CDR3: CASSVDRTSGTQYF
V: TRBV7-8; D: TRBD2; J: TRBJ2-5; size: NA; DNA: TGTGCCAGCAGCTTCAGACTAGCGGGAGTTTATGCGGAGACCCAGTACTTC; CDR3: CASSFRLAGVYAETQYF
V: TRBV28; D: NA; J: TRBJ2-3; size: NA; DNA: TGTGCCAGCAGTGAAGCCATCGGGTCTGCAGATACGCAGTATTTT; CDR3: CASSEAIGSADTQYF
V: TRBV11-2; D: NA; J: TRBJ1-1; size: NA; DNA: TGTGCCAGCAGTTTAGGGCCATCGGAAGCTTTCTTT; CDR3: CASSLGPSEAFF
V: TRBV9; D: TRBD2; J: TRBJ2-7; size: NA; DNA: TGTGCCAGCAGCGTAGACGTAGGGGGACTAGCGCGGTCCTACGAGCAGTACTTC; CDR3: CASSVDVGGLARSYEQYF
V: TRBV28; D: NA; J: TRBJ2-7; size: NA; DNA: TGTGCCAGCAGCCCACCAGAGGACAGATCCGAGCAGTACTTC; CDR3: CASSPPEDRSEQYF
V: TRBV5-1; D: NA; J: TRBJ2-3; size: NA; DNA: TGCGCCAGCAGCTTGGACATACCCACAGATACGCAGTATTTT; CDR3: CASSLDIPTDTQYF
V: TRBV27; D: NA; J: TRBJ2-5; size: NA; DNA: TGTGCCAGCAGTTTGGGGGGAAGAGAGACCCAGTACTTC; CDR3: CASSLGGRETQYF
V: TRBV25-1; D: NA; J: TRBJ2-2; size: NA; DNA: TGTGCCAGCCGACCTAGCGTAACGAACACCGGGGAGCTGTTTTTT; CDR3: CASRPSVTNTGELFF
V: TRBV11-2; D: NA; J: TRBJ1-5; size: NA; DNA: TGTGCCAGCAGCTTCCGCGAGGGTCAGCCCCAGCATTTT; CDR3: CASSFREGQPQHF
V: TRBV2; D: TRBD1; J: TRBJ1-5; size: NA; DNA: TGTGCCAGCGGGACAGTTTATAGCAATCAGCCCCAGCATTTT; CDR3: CASGTVYSNQPQHF
V: TRBV15; D: TRBD2; J: TRBJ2-5; size: once; DNA: TGTGCCACCAGTAGCGGGAGCGGGCAAGAGACCCAGTACTTC; CDR3: CATSSGSGQETQYF